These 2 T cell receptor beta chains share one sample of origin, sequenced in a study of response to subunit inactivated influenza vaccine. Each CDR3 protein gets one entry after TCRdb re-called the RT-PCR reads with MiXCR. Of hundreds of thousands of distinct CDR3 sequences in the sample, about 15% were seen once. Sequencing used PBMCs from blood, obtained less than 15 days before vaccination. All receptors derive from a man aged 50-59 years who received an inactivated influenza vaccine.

The CDR3, as DNA: TGTGCCAGCAGCCAAAGTAGGCAAGAGACCCAGTACTTC. It translates to CASSQSRQETQYF. V and J are TRBV14 and TRBJ2-5; no reliable D call. Germline V lookup: CDR1 SGHDN, CDR2 FVKESK. V lost 2 bases to trimming and J lost 2 bases, with 6 bases between them. The CDR3 has 13 residues.

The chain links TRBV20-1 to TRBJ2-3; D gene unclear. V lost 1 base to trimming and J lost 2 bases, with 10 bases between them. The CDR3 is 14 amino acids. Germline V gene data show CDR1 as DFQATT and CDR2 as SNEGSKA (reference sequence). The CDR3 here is CSARGKFSTDTQYF. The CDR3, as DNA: TGCAGTGCTAGAGGGAAATTTTCCACAGATACGCAGTATTTT.